This T cell receptor (beta chain) was found in a study of T cell responses to AZD1222 COVID-19 vaccine. The assay was immunoSEQ multiplex PCR, and TCRdb's table has in-frame clones only and misses some. This sample has over 110,000 clones; roughly 88% occur once, and the top ten carry 1.5% to 2%. This clone was found once. Trimming left V 1 base short and J 4 bases short, with 10 bases between. Germline V lookup: CDR1 SGHNT, CDR2 YENEEA. The CDR3 has 14 residues. The chain carries TRBV11-3 and TRBJ1-1; D is uncertain. The clonotype comes from an adult who received the AZD1222 COVID-19 vaccine. The sequenced sample was peripheral blood, obtained 28 days after the second AZD1222 dose. The CDR3 region has the DNA TGTGCCAGCAGCTTAGGGCAGAAGAGCACTGAAGCTTTCTTT. Amino acids: CASSLGQKSTEAFF.